This T cell receptor (beta chain) came from a study of a mutant IDH1 vaccine in newly diagnosed glioma. Study summary: A roughly 60% male, approximately 40% female split and a mean age of approximately 38 years characterized treated patients. It was radiotherapy, temozolomide, or both that patients received previously, with most receiving both. At week 47 came visit V13, while visit V12 had come at week 35.

The repertoire was sequenced with immunoSEQ multiplex PCR; TCRdb's copy has only in-frame clones and lacks some. Of approximately 50,000 clones in the sample, more than 70% are singletons; the top ten hold around 5.4%. For this clone: Its antigen is currently unknown.

Time point meaning: week 35, safety follow-up. Vaccination comprised doses that each held 300 ug of mutant IDH1 20-mer peptide, plus topical imiquimod. Eight vaccinations were given in weeks 1, 3, 5, 7, 11, 15, 19 and 23. CDR1 SGHAT and CDR2 FQNNGV come from the germline V gene. CDR3 length: 14 residues. V gave up 5 bases and J gave up 6 bases, with 14 bases separating them. The chain carries TRBV11-2 and TRBJ2-1, with D possibly matching TRBD2 (6 bases). This clonotype was sampled from a woman between 40 and 55 years old with glioma. This sample comprised PBMCs, obtained from a glioma patient whose treatment included an IDH1 peptide vaccine. Here the CDR3 DNA reads TGTGCCAGCAGCATCCCGGGGACTGTCAATGAGCAGTTCTTC. It encodes CASSIPGTVNEQFF.